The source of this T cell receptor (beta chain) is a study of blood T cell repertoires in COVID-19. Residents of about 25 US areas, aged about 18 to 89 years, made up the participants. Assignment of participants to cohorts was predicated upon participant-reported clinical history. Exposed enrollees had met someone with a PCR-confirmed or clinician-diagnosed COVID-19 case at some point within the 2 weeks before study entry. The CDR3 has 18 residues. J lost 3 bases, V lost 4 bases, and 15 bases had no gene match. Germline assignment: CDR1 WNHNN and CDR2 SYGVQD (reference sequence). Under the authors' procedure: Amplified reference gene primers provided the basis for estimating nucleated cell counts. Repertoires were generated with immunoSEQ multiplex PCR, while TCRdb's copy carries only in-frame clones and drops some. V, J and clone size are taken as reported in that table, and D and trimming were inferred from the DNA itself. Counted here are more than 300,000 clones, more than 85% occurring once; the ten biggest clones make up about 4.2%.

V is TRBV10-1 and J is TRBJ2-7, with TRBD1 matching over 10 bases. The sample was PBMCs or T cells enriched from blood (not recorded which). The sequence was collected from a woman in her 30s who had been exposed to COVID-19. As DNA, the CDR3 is TGCGCCAGCAGTGGGTCTATTTCGTGGGACAGGGGATACTACGAGCAGTACTTC. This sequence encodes CASSGSISWDRGYYEQYF.